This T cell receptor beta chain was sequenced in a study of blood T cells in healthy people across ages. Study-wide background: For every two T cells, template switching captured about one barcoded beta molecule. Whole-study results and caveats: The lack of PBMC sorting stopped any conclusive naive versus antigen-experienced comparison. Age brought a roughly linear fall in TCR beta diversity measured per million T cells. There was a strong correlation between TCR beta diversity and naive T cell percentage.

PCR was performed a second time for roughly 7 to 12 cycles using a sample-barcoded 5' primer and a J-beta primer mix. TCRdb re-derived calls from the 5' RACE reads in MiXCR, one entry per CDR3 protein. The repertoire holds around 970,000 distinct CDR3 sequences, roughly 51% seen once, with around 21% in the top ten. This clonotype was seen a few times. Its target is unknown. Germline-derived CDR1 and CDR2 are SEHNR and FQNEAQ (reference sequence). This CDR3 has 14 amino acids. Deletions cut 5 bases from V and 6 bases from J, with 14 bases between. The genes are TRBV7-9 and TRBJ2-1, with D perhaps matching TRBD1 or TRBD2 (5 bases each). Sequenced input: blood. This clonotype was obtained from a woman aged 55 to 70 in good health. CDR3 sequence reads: CASSPGWDANEQFF. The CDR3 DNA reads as TGTGCCAGCAGCCCAGGATGGGACGCCAATGAGCAGTTCTTC.